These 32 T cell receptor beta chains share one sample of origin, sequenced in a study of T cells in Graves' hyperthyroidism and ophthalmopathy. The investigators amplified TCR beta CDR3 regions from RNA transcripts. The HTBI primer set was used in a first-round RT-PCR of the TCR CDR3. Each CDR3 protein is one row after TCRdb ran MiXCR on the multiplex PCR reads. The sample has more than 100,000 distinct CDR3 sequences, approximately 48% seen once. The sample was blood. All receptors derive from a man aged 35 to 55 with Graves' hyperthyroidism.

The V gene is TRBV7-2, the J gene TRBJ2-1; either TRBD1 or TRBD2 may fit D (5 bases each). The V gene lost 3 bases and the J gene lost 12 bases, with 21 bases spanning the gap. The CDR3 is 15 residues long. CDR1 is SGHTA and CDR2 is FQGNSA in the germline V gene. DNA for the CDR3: TGTGCCAGCAGCTTTCGAGGGGCTCTGGCAGATACGCAGTTCTTC. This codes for CASSFRGALADTQFF.

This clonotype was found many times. The chain's CDR3 is CASRRDRDGQPQHF. CDR3 bases: TGTGCCAGCAGACGGGACAGAGACGGTCAGCCCCAGCATTTT. J is TRBJ1-5 and V is TRBV2, with 7 bases fitting TRBD1. Germline-derived CDR1 and CDR2 are SNHLY and FYNNEI. The CDR3 sequence is 14 residues long. V lost 6 bases, J lost 6 bases, and 8 bases stayed unmatched.

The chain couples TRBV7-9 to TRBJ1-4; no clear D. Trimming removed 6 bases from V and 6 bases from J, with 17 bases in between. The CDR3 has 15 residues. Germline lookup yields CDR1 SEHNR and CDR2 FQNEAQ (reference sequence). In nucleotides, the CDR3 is TGTGCCAGCAGTGGCTCAGGAGGGCAGGATGAAAAACTGTTTTTT. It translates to CASSGSGGQDEKLFF.

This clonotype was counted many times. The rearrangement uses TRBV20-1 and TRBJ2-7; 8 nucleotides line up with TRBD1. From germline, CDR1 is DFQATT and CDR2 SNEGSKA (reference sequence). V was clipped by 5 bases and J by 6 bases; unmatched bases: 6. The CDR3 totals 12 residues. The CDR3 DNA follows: TGCAGTGCTTTGGACAGGGCGGGCGAGCAGTACTTC. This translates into CSALDRAGEQYF.

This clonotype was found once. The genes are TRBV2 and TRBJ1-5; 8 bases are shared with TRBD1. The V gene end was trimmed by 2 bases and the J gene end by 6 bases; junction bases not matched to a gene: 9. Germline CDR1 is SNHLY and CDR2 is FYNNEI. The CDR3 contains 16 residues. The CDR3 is CASSERGQGATQPQHF. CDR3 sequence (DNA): TGTGCCAGCAGTGAAAGAGGGCAGGGGGCAACTCAGCCCCAGCATTTT.

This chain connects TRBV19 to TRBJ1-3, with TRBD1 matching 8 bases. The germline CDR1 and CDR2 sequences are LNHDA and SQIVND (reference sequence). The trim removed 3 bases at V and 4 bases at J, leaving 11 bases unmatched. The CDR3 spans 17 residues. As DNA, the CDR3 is TGTGCCAGTAGTATCGCCACGGACAGGGTGGAAGGAAACACCATATATTTT. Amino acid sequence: CASSIATDRVEGNTIYF.

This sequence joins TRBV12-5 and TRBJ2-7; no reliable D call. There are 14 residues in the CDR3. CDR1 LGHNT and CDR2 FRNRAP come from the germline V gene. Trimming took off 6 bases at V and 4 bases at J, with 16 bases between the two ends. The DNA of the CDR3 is TGTGCTAGTGGACTGAGTATTAGGGCTTACGAGCAGTACTTC. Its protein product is CASGLSIRAYEQYF.

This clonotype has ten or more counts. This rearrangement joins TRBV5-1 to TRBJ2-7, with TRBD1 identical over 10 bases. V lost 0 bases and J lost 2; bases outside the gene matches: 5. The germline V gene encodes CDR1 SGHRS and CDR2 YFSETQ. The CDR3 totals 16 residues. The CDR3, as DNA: TGCGCCAGCAGCTTGGTCGGACAGGGGGACACCTACGAGCAGTACTTC. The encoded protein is CASSLVGQGDTYEQYF.

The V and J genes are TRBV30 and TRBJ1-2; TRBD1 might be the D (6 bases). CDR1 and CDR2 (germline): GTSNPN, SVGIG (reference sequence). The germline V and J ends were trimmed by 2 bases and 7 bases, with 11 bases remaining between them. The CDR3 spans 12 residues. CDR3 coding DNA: TGTGCCTGGAGTTCCGGGGGGGCTGGCTACACCTTC. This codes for CAWSSGGAGYTF. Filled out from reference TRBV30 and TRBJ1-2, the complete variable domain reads SQTIHQWPATLVQPVGSPLSLECTVEGTSNPNLYWYRQAAGRGLQLLFYSVGIGQISSEVPQNLSASRPQDRQFILSSKKLLLSDSGFYLCAWSSGGAGYTFGSGTRLTVV.

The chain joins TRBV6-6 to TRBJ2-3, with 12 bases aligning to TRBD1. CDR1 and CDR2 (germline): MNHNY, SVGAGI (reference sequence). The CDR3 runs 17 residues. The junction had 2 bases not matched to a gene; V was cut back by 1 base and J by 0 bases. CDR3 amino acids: CASSYLGQGASTDTQYF. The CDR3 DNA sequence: TGTGCCAGCAGTTACTTGGGACAGGGGGCCAGCACAGATACGCAGTATTTT.

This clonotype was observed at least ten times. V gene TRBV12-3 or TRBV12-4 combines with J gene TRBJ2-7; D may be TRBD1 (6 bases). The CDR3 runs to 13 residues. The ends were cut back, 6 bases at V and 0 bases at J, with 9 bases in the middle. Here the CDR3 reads CASRQGSSYEQYF. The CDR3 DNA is TGTGCCAGCAGACAGGGTTCCTCCTACGAGCAGTACTTC.

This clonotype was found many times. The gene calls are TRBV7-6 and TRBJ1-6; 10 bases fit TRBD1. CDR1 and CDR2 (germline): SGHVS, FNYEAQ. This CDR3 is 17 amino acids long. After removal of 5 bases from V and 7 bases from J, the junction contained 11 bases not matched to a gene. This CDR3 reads CASSVSAGQGINSPLHF. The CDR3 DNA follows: TGTGCCAGCAGCGTATCGGCGGGACAGGGGATCAATTCACCCCTCCACTTT.

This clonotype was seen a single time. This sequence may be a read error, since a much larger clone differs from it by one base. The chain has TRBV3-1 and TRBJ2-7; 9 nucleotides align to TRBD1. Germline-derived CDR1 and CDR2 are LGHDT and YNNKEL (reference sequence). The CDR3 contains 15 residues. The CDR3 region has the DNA TGTGCCAGCAACCAAGAACAGGGGGCCTACTACGAGCAGTACTTC. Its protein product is CASNQEQGAYYEQYF.

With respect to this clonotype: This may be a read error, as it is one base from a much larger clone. The CDR3 sequence is CASSLGIREGTDTQYF. The CDR3 DNA is TGCGCCAGCAGCTTGGGAATACGGGAAGGCACAGATACGCAGTATTTT. This chain uses TRBV5-1 with TRBJ2-3; tentative D call: TRBD2 (5 bases). Germline lookup yields CDR1 SGHRS and CDR2 YFSETQ. This CDR3 spans 16 amino acids. The germline V and J ends were trimmed by 0 bases and 1 base, with 12 bases remaining between them.

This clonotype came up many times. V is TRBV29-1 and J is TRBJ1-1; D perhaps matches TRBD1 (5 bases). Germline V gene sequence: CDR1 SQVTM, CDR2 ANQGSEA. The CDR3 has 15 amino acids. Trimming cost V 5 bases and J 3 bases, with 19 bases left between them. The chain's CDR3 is CSVLGIREGHTEAFF. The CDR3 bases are TGCAGCGTTCTGGGGATCAGGGAAGGGCACACTGAAGCTTTCTTT.

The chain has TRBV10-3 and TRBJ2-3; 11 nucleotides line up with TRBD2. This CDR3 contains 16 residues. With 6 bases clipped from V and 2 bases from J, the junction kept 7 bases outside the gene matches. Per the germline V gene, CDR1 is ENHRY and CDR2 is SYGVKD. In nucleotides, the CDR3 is TGTGCCATCAGACCGGGACTAGCGGTAATCACAGATACGCAGTATTTT. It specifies CAIRPGLAVITDTQYF.

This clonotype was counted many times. Here the CDR3 reads CASSDLGSPNTEAFF. For the CDR3, the DNA is TGTGCCAGCAGTGATTTGGGCAGCCCGAACACTGAAGCTTTCTTT. The V gene is TRBV2, the J gene TRBJ1-1; unclear D gene. The length of the CDR3 is 15 residues. V lost 3 bases and J lost 1, with 12 bases in between. CDR1 and CDR2 (germline): SNHLY, FYNNEI.

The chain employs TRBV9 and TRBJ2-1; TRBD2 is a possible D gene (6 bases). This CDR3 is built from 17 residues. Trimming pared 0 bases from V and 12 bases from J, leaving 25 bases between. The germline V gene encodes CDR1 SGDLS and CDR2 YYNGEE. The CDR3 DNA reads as TGTGCCAGCAGCGTAGCTACTGGAGGGTTGGGCACAGATACGCAGTTCTTC. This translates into CASSVATGGLGTDTQFF.

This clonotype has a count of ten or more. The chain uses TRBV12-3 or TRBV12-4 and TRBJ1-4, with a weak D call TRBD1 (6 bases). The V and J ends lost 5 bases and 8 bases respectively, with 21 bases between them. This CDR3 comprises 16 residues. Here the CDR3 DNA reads TGTGCCAGCAGTACGCGCTCGACAGGTCTCAGAGAAAAACTGTTTTTT. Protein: CASSTRSTGLREKLFF.

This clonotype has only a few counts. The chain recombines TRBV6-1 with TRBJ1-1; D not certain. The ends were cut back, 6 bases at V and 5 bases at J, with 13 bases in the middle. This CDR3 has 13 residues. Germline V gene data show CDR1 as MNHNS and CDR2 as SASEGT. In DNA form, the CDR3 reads TGTGCCAGCAGAGTAATTAGTAGGACTGAAGCTTTCTTT. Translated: CASRVISRTEAFF.

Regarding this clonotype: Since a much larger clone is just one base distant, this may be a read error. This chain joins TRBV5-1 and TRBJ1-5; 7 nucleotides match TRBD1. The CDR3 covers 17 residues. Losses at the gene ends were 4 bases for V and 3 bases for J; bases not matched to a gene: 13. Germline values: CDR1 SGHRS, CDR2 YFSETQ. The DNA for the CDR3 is TGCGCCAGCAGCCAACGCACTCAGGGGGAGGACAATCAGCCCCAGCATTTT. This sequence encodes CASSQRTQGEDNQPQHF.

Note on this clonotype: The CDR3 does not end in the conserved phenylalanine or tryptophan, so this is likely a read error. The CDR3 DNA reads as TGCGCCCGCAGCTTCCAGGGCAATGAGCAGTTCTCC. This codes for CARSFQGNEQFS. This chain joins TRBV5-1 and TRBJ2-1, with a possible D match to TRBD1 (5 bases). CDR3 size: 12 residues. The V gene's germline CDR1 is SGHRS and CDR2 YFSETQ.

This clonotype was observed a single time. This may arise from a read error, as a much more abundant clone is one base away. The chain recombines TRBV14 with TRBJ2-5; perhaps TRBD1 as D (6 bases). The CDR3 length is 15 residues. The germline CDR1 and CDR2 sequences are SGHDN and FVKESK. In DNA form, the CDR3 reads TGTGCCAGCGGCCAAGTCCGAGGGGGTTCAGAGACCCAGTACTTC. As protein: CASGQVRGGSETQYF.

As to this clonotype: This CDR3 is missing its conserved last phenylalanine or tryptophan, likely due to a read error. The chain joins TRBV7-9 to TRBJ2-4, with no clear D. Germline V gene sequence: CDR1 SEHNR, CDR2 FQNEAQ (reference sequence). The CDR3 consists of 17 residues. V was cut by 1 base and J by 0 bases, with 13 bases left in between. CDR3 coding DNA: TGTGCCAGCAGCTTAGTTGGGTTCGTGGGAGCCAAAAACATTCAGTACTGC. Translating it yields CASSLVGFVGAKNIQYC.

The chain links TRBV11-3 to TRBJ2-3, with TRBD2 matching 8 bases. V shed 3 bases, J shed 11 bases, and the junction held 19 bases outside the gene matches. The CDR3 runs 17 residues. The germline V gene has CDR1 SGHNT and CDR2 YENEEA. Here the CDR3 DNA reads TGTGCCAGCAGCTTTGGGTCTGCGGGAGGCGACTACAATGAGCAGTATTTT. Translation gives CASSFGSAGGDYNEQYF.

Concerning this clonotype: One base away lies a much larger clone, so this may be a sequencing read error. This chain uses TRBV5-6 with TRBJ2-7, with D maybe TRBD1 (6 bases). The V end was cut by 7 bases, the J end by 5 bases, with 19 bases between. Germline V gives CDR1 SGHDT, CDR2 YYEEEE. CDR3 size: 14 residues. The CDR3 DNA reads TGTGCCAGCCGCGCCACAGGGCGGTTGAACGAGCAGTACTTC. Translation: CASRATGRLNEQYF.

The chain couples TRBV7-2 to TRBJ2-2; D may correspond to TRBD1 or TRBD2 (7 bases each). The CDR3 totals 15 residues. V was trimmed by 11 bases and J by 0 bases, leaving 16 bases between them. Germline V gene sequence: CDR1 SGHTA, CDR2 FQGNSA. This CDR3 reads CAWRPGGANTGELFF. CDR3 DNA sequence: TGTGCCTGGAGACCAGGGGGGGCGAACACCGGGGAGCTGTTTTTT.

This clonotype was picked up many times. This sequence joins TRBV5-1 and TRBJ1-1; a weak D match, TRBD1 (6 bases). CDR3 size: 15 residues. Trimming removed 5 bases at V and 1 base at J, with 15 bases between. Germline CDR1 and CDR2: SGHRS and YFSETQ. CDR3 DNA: TGCGCCAGCAGTTTCCGCGGCAGGGGGAACACTGAAGCTTTCTTT. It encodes CASSFRGRGNTEAFF.

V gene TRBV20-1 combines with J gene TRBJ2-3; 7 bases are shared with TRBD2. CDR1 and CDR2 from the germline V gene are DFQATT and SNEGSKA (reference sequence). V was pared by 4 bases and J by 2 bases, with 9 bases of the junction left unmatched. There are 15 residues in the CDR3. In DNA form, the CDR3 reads TGCAGTGCTATCGGGCTAGCGGTAATCACAGATACGCAGTATTTT. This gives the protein CSAIGLAVITDTQYF.

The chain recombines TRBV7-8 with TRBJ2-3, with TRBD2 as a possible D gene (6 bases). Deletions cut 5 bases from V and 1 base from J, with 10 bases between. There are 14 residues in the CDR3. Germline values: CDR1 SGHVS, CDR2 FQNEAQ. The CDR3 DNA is TGTGCCAGCAGCATCTTAGCGGGCACAGATACGCAGTATTTT. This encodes CASSILAGTDTQYF.

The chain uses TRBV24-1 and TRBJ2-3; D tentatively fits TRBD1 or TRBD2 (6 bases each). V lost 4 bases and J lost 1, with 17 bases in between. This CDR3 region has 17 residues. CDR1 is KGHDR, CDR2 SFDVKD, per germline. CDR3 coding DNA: TGTGCCACCAGTGACTCCCTAGGGGGGACCGGCACAGATACGCAGTATTTT. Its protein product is CATSDSLGGTGTDTQYF.

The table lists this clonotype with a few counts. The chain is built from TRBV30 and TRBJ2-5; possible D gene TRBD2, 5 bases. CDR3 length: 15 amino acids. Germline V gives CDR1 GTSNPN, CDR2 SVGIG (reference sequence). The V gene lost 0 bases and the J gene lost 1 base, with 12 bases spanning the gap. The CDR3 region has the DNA TGTGCCTGGAGTGTGTCTCCGGGATCCCAAGAGACCCAGTACTTC. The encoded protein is CAWSVSPGSQETQYF.